These T cell receptor beta chains were read from a single sample in a study of sequential checkpoint blockade in melanoma. Data came from immunoSEQ multiplex PCR; TCRdb stores just in-frame clones and leaves some out. The data hold some 30,000 clones, with approximately 77% observed a single time. This sample comprised CD8+ T cells sorted from blood (inferred from file names), obtained from a patient given nivolumab and ipilimumab in sequence. The origin of the receptors is a human donor with melanoma. Both conserved end residues are part of each CDR3. D genes are given only for firm matches. Size values are once, few and many counts, or a class for expanded clones, and some rows have none.

D,J,V,size,DNA,CDR3
.,TRBJ1-2,TRBV30,once,TGTGCCTGGAGTGTAAGGCAGGAGGAATTCTATGGCTACACCTTC,CAWSVRQEEFYGYTF
.,TRBJ2-2,TRBV6-5,few,TGTGCCAGCAGTTATCTGTCAGTTGCCCCCGGGGAGCTGTTTTTT,CASSYLSVAPGELFF
.,TRBJ1-1,TRBV10-3,medium-sized,TGTGCCATCAGTGAGTCGACTCAGGGGACCACTGAAGCTTTCTTT,CAISESTQGTTEAFF
.,TRBJ2-7,TRBV19,.,TGTGCCAGTAGTATGGAGTCAAGGGGCTACGAGCAGTACTTC,CASSMESRGYEQYF
.,TRBJ1-1,TRBV27,.,TGTGCCAGCAGTCCACGACAGGCGAACACTGAAGCTTTCTTT,CASSPRQANTEAFF
.,TRBJ1-2,TRBV5-1,.,TGCGCCAGCAGCTTGGGGGCGAATTATGGCTACACCTTC,CASSLGANYGYTF
.,TRBJ2-7,TRBV27,.,TGTGCCAGCAGTTTTTTAAGCGACTCCTACGAGCAGTACTTC,CASSFLSDSYEQYF
TRBD1,TRBJ2-7,TRBV7-2,.,TGTGCCAGCAGCTTCGAACCGGGACAGCCCTACGAGCAGTACTTC,CASSFEPGQPYEQYF
TRBD2,TRBJ2-3,TRBV6-1,.,TGTGCCAGCAGTGAAGGCGGGAGCGCTACAGATACGCAGTATTTT,CASSEGGSATDTQYF
.,TRBJ1-5,TRBV30,.,TGTGCCTGGAGTGGGGTACCTGGAGGTTTCCAGCCCCAGCATTTT,CAWSGVPGGFQPQHF
TRBD2,TRBJ2-3,TRBV7-6,.,TGTGCCAGCAGCCGGGAGGAGGCAGATACGCAGTATTTT,CASSREEADTQYF
.,TRBJ2-7,TRBV7-9,.,TGTGCCAGCAGCTTACCTGAGCTAGGCTACGAGCAGTACTTC,CASSLPELGYEQYF
.,TRBJ2-3,TRBV7-9,.,TGTGCCAGCAGCTTCCAGAGCACAGATACGCAGTATTTT,CASSFQSTDTQYF
.,TRBJ1-1,TRBV9,.,TGTGCCAGCAGCGGTAAGCAAACAGGCACTGAAGCTTTCTTT,CASSGKQTGTEAFF
.,TRBJ1-1,TRBV6-5,.,TGTGCCAGCAGTTACGGGAGGGAAGCTTTCTTT,CASSYGREAFF
.,TRBJ2-7,TRBV27,.,TGTGCCAGCAGCCTAGGGACTTTTCACTACGAGCAGTACTTC,CASSLGTFHYEQYF
.,TRBJ1-1,TRBV5-1,.,TGCGCCAGCAGCTTCGGGGGTCCTGAAGCTTTCTTT,CASSFGGPEAFF
.,TRBJ2-6,TRBV19,.,TGTGCCAGTAACCCGAGTAGGGGACACATTTCTGGGGCCAACGTCCTGACTTTC,CASNPSRGHISGANVLTF
TRBD2,TRBJ2-2,TRBV6-1,.,TGTGCCAGAGGGGGACTAGCGCCCGGGGAGCTGTTTTTT,CARGGLAPGELFF
.,TRBJ1-5,TRBV7-9,.,TGTGCCAGCAGCTTATACGGGAGTAGCAATCAGCCCCAGCATTTT,CASSLYGSSNQPQHF